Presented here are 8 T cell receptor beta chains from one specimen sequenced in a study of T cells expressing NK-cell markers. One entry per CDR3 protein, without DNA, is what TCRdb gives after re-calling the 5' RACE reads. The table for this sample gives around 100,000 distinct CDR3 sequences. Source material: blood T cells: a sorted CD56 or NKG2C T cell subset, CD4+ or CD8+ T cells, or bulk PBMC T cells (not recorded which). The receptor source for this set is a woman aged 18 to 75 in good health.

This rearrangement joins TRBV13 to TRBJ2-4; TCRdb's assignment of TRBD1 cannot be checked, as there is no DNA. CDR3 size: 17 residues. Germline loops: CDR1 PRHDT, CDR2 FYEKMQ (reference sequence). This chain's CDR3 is CASSLGRTGIGKDIQYF.

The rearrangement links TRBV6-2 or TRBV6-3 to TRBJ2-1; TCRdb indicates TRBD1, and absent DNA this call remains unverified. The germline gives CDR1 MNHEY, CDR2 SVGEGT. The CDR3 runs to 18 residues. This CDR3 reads CASLGWTGGAYSYNEQFF.

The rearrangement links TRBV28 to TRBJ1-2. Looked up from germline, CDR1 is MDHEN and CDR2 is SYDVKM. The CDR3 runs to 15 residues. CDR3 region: CASSILAGPRGGYTF.

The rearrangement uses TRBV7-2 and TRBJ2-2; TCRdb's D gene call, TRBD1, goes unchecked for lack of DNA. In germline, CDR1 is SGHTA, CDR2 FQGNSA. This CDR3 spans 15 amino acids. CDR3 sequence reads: CASSEWGDGTGELFF.

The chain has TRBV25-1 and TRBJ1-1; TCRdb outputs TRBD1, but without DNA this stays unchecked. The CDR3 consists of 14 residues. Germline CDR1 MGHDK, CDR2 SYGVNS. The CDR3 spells CASSLRQGATEAFF.

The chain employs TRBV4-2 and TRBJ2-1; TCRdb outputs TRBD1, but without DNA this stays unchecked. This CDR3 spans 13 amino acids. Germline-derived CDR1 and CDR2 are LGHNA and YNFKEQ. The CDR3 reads CASSQVQGDEQFF.

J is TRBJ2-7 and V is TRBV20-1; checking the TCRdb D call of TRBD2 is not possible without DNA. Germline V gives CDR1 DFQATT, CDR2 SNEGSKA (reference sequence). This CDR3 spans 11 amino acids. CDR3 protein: CSPTSSDEQYF.

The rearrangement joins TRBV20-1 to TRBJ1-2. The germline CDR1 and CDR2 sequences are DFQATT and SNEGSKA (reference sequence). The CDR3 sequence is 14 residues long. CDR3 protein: CSATADAANYGYTF.